This TCR beta chain derives from a study of regulatory T cells in long-lasting Graves disease. CDR3-region Arm-PCR and iRepertoire HTBI primers produced the TCR beta libraries. Methods used by the authors: Looking across samples, the authors found approximately 60 TRBV and fewer than 15 TRBJ segments. TCRdb used MiXCR to reprocess the multiplex PCR reads, holding one entry per CDR3 protein. TCRdb, not the original authors, processed these V and J calls. The sample has more than 350,000 distinct CDR3 sequences; 21% are singletons. Time point in this sample: persistent/refractory GD, antithyroid drugs over 5 years with positive TRAb. The TCR library was made from RNA extracted from PBMCs. Recruitment took place at an endocrinology department in Xi'an, China. Notes on the study in general: It was in persistent disease that TRBV28, TRBJ1-2 and TRBJ2-5 were favored. With a few thousand shared public clonotypes, persistent patients exceeded new patients, who shared 966.

The CDR3 is made up of 15 amino acids. The V and J ends lost 2 bases and 3 bases respectively, with 14 bases between them. Germline assignment: CDR1 MNHEY and CDR2 SVGEGT. About this clonotype: What it recognizes is unknown.

The chain is built from TRBV6-2 or TRBV6-3 and TRBJ2-7; D perhaps matches TRBD2 (7 bases). The sequences come from peripheral blood mononuclear cells (PBMCs), collected when the disease was refractory, from a patient treated with antithyroid drugs. This TCR was sampled from a female donor with Graves disease. CDR3 sequence reads: CASSYGGGTYYEQYF. For the CDR3, the DNA is TGTGCCAGCAGTTACGGCGGGGGCACCTACTACGAGCAGTACTTC.